Listed below are T cell receptor beta chains from one sample, sequenced in a study of cytomegalovirus exposure and HLA in healthy donors. Only in-frame clones appear in the TCRdb table, and some are missing; sequencing was by immunoSEQ multiplex PCR. The sample contains some 190,000 clones, approximately 80% of which appear only once. Input material: PBMCs. All receptors derive from a woman in her 40s in good health and CMV-seronegative. Both conserved end residues are part of each CDR3. D genes are given only for firm matches. The size entry is marked missing in some rows and otherwise reads once, few, many or a size class.

cdr3_length,j_call,clone_size,d_call,v_call,cdr3_aa,cdr3_nt
16,TRBJ1-4,NA,NA,TRBV7-9,CASSGRVGGINEKLFF,TGTGCCAGCAGCGGTCGAGTGGGAGGGATTAATGAAAAACTGTTTTTT
11,TRBJ2-7,NA,NA,TRBV7-8,CASSLYDEQYF,TGTGCCAGCAGCTTGTATGACGAGCAGTACTTC
14,TRBJ1-4,NA,TRBD1,TRBV28,CASSWRQGGEKLFF,TGTGCCAGCAGTTGGAGACAGGGAGGTGAAAAACTGTTTTTT
15,TRBJ1-2,NA,TRBD1,TRBV7-2,CASSPRSGTAYGYTF,TGTGCCAGCAGCCCTCGTTCTGGGACAGCCTATGGCTACACCTTC
14,TRBJ1-6,NA,NA,TRBV11-2,CASSYGSEHSPLHF,TGTGCCAGCAGCTACGGGTCGGAGCATTCACCCCTCCACTTT
13,TRBJ1-1,NA,NA,TRBV6-5,CASSGTANTEAFF,TGTGCCAGCAGTGGGACTGCGAACACTGAAGCTTTCTTT
16,TRBJ1-1,NA,NA,TRBV7-2,CASSLVPTATDTEAFF,TGTGCCAGCAGCTTAGTCCCGACGGCGACAGACACTGAAGCTTTCTTT
16,TRBJ2-2,NA,TRBD1,TRBV7-9,CASSPGTGGYTGELFF,TGTGCCAGCAGCCCCGGGACAGGGGGCTACACCGGGGAGCTGTTTTTT
15,TRBJ1-1,NA,NA,TRBV19,CASRITRVPNTEAFF,TGTGCCAGTAGGATTACACGTGTCCCGAACACTGAAGCTTTCTTT
16,TRBJ1-1,NA,TRBD1,TRBV27,CASSISGTGASTEAFF,TGTGCCAGCAGTATATCCGGGACAGGGGCGTCCACTGAAGCTTTCTTT
14,TRBJ1-1,NA,TRBD1,TRBV10-3,CAISPAGGNTEAFF,TGTGCCATCAGTCCCGCAGGGGGTAACACTGAAGCTTTCTTT
16,TRBJ1-5,NA,NA,TRBV6-5,CASSYSSSVRDQPQHF,TGTGCCAGCAGTTACTCGAGTTCGGTGCGAGATCAGCCCCAGCATTTT
14,TRBJ2-7,NA,TRBD1,TRBV6-1,CASSGQGLSNEQYF,TGTGCCAGCAGTGGACAGGGGCTTTCCAACGAGCAGTACTTC
14,TRBJ1-4,NA,NA,TRBV6-1,CASSARATNEKLFF,TGTGCCAGCAGTGCTCGAGCAACTAATGAAAAACTGTTTTTT
15,TRBJ1-3,few,NA,TRBV19,CASSGSGGEGNTIYF,TGTGCCAGTAGTGGATCGGGGGGCGAAGGAAACACCATATATTTT
17,TRBJ2-7,few,TRBD1,TRBV18,CASSPRQLTGVIGEQYF,TGTGCCAGCTCACCAAGGCAATTGACAGGGGTCATTGGGGAGCAGTACTTC
15,TRBJ1-1,NA,NA,TRBV5-1,CASNRVGSLGTEAFF,TGCGCCAGCAACCGGGTAGGGAGTCTGGGTACTGAAGCTTTCTTT
16,TRBJ2-1,NA,NA,TRBV5-1,CASREGGGTFYNEQFF,TGCGCCAGCAGGGAGGGAGGCGGGACTTTCTACAATGAGCAGTTCTTC
17,TRBJ2-2,NA,TRBD2,TRBV5-1,CASSSSGRARNTGELFF,TGCGCCAGCAGCTCCAGCGGGAGGGCCAGGAACACCGGGGAGCTGTTTTTT
16,TRBJ2-1,NA,TRBD1,TRBV15,CATSRGRGQGIQEQFF,TGTGCCACCAGCAGAGGCAGGGGACAGGGAATTCAGGAGCAGTTCTTC
14,TRBJ1-3,NA,NA,TRBV27,CASRPTGSGNTIYF,TGTGCCAGCAGACCTACAGGGTCTGGAAACACCATATATTTT
14,TRBJ2-2,NA,TRBD1,TRBV19,CASSRGQGAGELFF,TGTGCCAGTAGTAGGGGACAGGGGGCCGGGGAGCTGTTTTTT
13,TRBJ2-7,NA,TRBD2,TRBV7-2,CASSLGTRYEQYF,TGTGCCAGCAGCTTAGGGACTAGATACGAGCAGTACTTC
15,TRBJ2-1,NA,NA,TRBV14,CASRSTSGSYNEQFF,TGTGCCAGCAGGTCGACTAGTGGGTCCTACAATGAGCAGTTCTTC
16,TRBJ1-2,NA,NA,TRBV11-3,CASSSRQDPSNYGYTF,TGTGCCAGCAGCTCCAGACAGGACCCCTCAAACTATGGCTACACCTTC
14,TRBJ1-2,NA,NA,TRBV6-5,CASRKGGETEGYTF,TGTGCCAGCAGAAAGGGCGGGGAGACGGAAGGCTACACCTTC
15,TRBJ2-1,NA,TRBD1,TRBV4-3,CASSQGTGGYNEQFF,TGCGCCAGCAGCCAAGGGACAGGGGGCTACAATGAGCAGTTCTTC
13,TRBJ1-5,NA,NA,TRBV29-1,CSVLPGFGQPQHF,TGCAGCGTCCTGCCCGGGTTTGGTCAGCCCCAGCATTTT
15,TRBJ2-7,NA,NA,TRBV9,CASSVDAGVPYEQYF,TGTGCCAGCAGCGTAGACGCGGGTGTTCCCTACGAGCAGTACTTC
14,TRBJ1-1,NA,TRBD1,TRBV7-9,CASSKTTGGTEAFF,TGTGCCAGCAGCAAAACCACAGGGGGCACTGAAGCTTTCTTT
15,TRBJ2-7,NA,NA,TRBV12-2,CASRSRRLAVYEQYF,TGTGCAAGTCGCTCAAGGCGACTAGCTGTCTACGAGCAGTACTTC
16,TRBJ1-2,once,TRBD1,TRBV5-6,CASSLDGSGTGAGYTF,TGTGCCAGCAGCTTGGACGGTTCCGGGACAGGGGCCGGCTACACCTTC
13,TRBJ1-2,NA,NA,TRBV29-1,CSFTGGSNYGYTF,TGCAGCTTTACGGGGGGGTCAAACTATGGCTACACCTTC
14,TRBJ1-2,NA,TRBD1,TRBV2,CASRERQGNYGYTF,TGTGCCAGCAGGGAGCGACAGGGAAACTATGGCTACACCTTC
13,TRBJ1-2,many,NA,TRBV30,CAWAPGTRYGYTF,TGTGCCTGGGCGCCAGGCACCCGCTATGGCTACACCTTC
16,TRBJ1-3,NA,NA,TRBV7-3,CASSPQTSHSGNTIYF,TGTGCCAGCAGCCCGCAAACATCCCACTCTGGAAACACCATATATTTT
15,TRBJ1-3,NA,TRBD1,TRBV16,CASSQSTTGGNTIYF,TGTGCCAGCAGCCAATCGACGACAGGGGGAAACACCATATATTTT
15,TRBJ2-3,NA,TRBD2,TRBV7-2,CASSLEAGDADTQYF,TGTGCCAGCAGCTTAGAGGCGGGAGATGCAGATACGCAGTATTTT
14,TRBJ2-3,NA,NA,TRBV7-2,CASSFQGSADTQYF,TGTGCCAGCAGCTTTCAGGGGTCCGCAGATACGCAGTATTTT
14,TRBJ1-1,medium-sized,NA,TRBV5-4,CASRTTEADPEAFF,TGTGCCAGCAGGACGACAGAGGCCGACCCTGAAGCTTTCTTT